This T cell receptor beta chain was observed in a study of T-cell reconstitution after alpha-beta-depleted transplantation in children. Study-level findings and limits: In some patients, recipient T cells and intrathymic progenitors surviving conditioning explained high day-60 diversity. As was reported, about two months after transplant, alpha-beta T cells came from several hundred expanded graft clones.

A TCRbeta library incorporating unique molecular identifiers was prepared. TCRdb re-called the PCR reads through MiXCR, storing one row per CDR3 protein. The table lists hundreds of thousands of distinct CDR3 sequences, under 15% of them singletons. This clonotype was counted many times. Its antigen is not identified. Trimming took off 0 bases at V and 10 bases at J, with 13 bases between the two ends. Germline assignment: CDR1 DFQATT and CDR2 SNEGSKA (reference sequence). The CDR3 covers 12 residues. V usage is TRBV20-1 and J usage is TRBJ2-7, with D maybe TRBD2 (6 bases). The receptor comes from a male patient younger than 18 who had a stem cell transplant for acute myeloid leukemia, so the T cells may come from the graft donor. Material: PBMCs, mostly from graft donor cells, obtained 360 days after TCRalphabeta/CD19-depleted stem cell transplant. This CDR3 reads CSARDGGSPQYF. The CDR3 nucleotides read TGCAGTGCTAGAGATGGGGGGTCTCCCCAGTACTTC.